Each of the 19 T cell receptor delta chains below was sequenced from the same sample in a study of gamma-delta chains in newborns, infants, children. TCRdb ran CATT on the reads. The table lists about 11,000 delta-chain clones, about 9% of them singletons. The specimen was blood. All receptors come from a child who was a newborn, infant or young child, either healthy, febrile or measles-vaccinated (not recorded which).

For this clone: Other DNA sequences within the sample encode an identical CDR3. The J gene is TRDJ1, the V gene TRDV2; 8 nucleotides agree with TRDD3. V shed 0 bases, J shed 0 bases, and the junction held 2 bases outside the gene matches. The CDR3 covers 15 residues. The V gene's germline CDR1 is GEAIGNYY and CDR2 EKD. CDR3 residues: CACDTLGDNTDKLIF. The DNA for the CDR3 is TGTGCCTGTGACACCCTGGGGGACAACACCGATAAACTCATCTTT.

This clone was recorded a few times. An end of the junction does not agree with germline; a read error may underlie this. The rearrangement uses TRDV2 and TRDJ1; 10 bases agree with TRDD3. The CDR3 has 17 residues. Germline V CDR1 and CDR2: GEAIGNYY, EKD. CDR3 nucleotide sequence: TGTGCCCGTGAATCCCTTGTACTGGGGGATTTAACCGATAAACTCATCTTT. It translates to CARESLVLGDLTDKLIF.

This clone was counted between two and nine times. This chain joins TRDV2 and TRDJ1; 13 bases map to TRDD3. CDR1 is GEAIGNYY and CDR2 is EKD in the germline V gene. The CDR3 spans 20 residues. V was pared by 3 bases and J by 3 bases, with 18 bases of the junction left unmatched. This CDR3 reads CACDHVLGDTRTPDADKLIF. In nucleotides, the CDR3 is TGTGCCTGTGACCACGTACTGGGGGATACGCGGACTCCGGACGCCGATAAACTCATCTTT.

The V call is TRDV2, the J call TRDJ1; 7 bases match TRDD3. Unmatched junction bases numbered 17, after V lost 0 bases and J lost 2 bases. The germline CDR1 and CDR2 sequences are GEAIGNYY and EKD. The CDR3 runs 19 residues. The CDR3 DNA sequence: TGTGCCTGTGACACCGTAAAGTCGGGGGATTCCCCAAGAACCGATAAACTCATCTTT. Translating gives CACDTVKSGDSPRTDKLIF.

The chain employs TRDV2 and TRDJ1; 11 bases are a match to TRDD3. This CDR3 has 17 amino acids. From germline, CDR1 is GEAIGNYY and CDR2 EKD. V lost 0 bases and J lost 0; bases outside the gene matches: 5. CDR3 bases: TGTGCCTGTGACACCGATCCACTGGGGGATAACACCGATAAACTCATCTTT. As protein: CACDTDPLGDNTDKLIF.

As to this clone: A far more abundant clone sits one base away, making this likely a read error. Other DNA sequences of this sample code for an identical CDR3. The chain joins TRDV2 to TRDJ3; D remains unclear. Germline CDR1 GEAIGNYY, CDR2 EKD. CDR3 length: 16 amino acids. For the CDR3, the DNA is TGCGCCTGTGACACGCCTAGCTCCTGGGACACCCGACAGATGTTTTTC. This translates into CACDTPSSWDTRQMFF.

In the case of this clone: One end of the junction fails to match germline, which may point to a read error. The rearrangement uses TRDV2 and TRDJ1, with D possibly TRDD3 on 5 matching bases. Germline V lookup: CDR1 GEAIGNYY, CDR2 EKD. The CDR3 extends over 20 amino acids. The CDR3 loop reads CACDTIGPQRGELNTDKLIF. DNA for the CDR3: TGTGCCTGTGACACCATAGGCCCCCAACGCGGGGAACTTAATACCGATAAACTCATCTTC.

This clone was seen more than once but under ten times. The DNA translation disagrees with the TCRdb protein at residue 11, so the protein in this description comes from the DNA. This chain joins TRDV2 and TRDJ1; D ambiguous. V dropped 0 bases and J dropped 0 bases, with 22 bases sitting between them. The CDR3 contains 19 residues. The germline CDR1 and CDR2 sequences are GEAIGNYY and EKD. The CDR3 loop reads CACDTITTGPLVNTDKLIF. The DNA for the CDR3 is TGTGCCTGTGACACCATCACAACGGGTCCTCTCGTAAACACCGATAAACTCATCTTT.

This clone is judged medium-sized (0.01 to 0.1%). Other DNA sequences of this sample code for an identical CDR3. The V call is TRDV2, the J call TRDJ1, with 11 nucleotides matching TRDD3. Per germline, CDR1 GEAIGNYY and CDR2 EKD. V dropped 0 bases and J dropped 0; count of bases not matched to a gene: 5. The CDR3 is 17 amino acids. The CDR3 region is CACDTLLGDRNTDKLIF. The CDR3 DNA reads as TGTGCCTGTGACACCTTACTGGGGGATAGGAACACCGATAAACTCATCTTT.

The chain couples TRDV2 to TRDJ3, with D perhaps TRDD3 (6 bases). This CDR3 comprises 21 residues. Germline V gene data show CDR1 as GEAIGNYY and CDR2 as EKD. Trimming removed 0 bases from V and 1 base from J, with 21 bases in between. CDR3 coding DNA: TGTGCCTGTGACACCGGGGAGTTGGGGGCCCACGGGTCCTGGGACACCCGACAGATGTTTTTC. Protein sequence: CACDTGELGAHGSWDTRQMFF.

The chain links TRDV2 to TRDJ3; 11 bases align to TRDD3. There are 17 residues in the CDR3. Germline CDR1 and CDR2: GEAIGNYY and EKD. J gave up 4 bases and V 7 bases, and 8 bases lay outside the gene matches. CDR3 nucleotides: TGTGCCTGCAAGTACTGGGGGATAACGTGGGACACCCGACAGATGTTTTTC. Amino acids: CACKYWGITWDTRQMFF.

About this clone itself: A far larger clone is one nucleotide away, so this likely arose from a read error. V and J are TRDV2 and TRDJ3, with 13 bases that match TRDD3. Germline V gene lookup returns CDR1 GEAIGNYY and CDR2 EKD. The CDR3 extends over 20 amino acids. The CDR3 is CACNTVLGDTSSWDTRQMFF. The DNA of the CDR3 is TGTGCCTGTAACACCGTACTGGGGGATACGAGCTCCTGGGACACCCGACAGATGTTTTTC.

This clone was counted between two and nine times. This rearrangement joins TRDV2 to TRDJ1, with 10 bases aligning to TRDD3. The length of the CDR3 is 16 residues. V shed 3 bases and J 2 bases; nucleotides not matched to a gene: 8. The germline V gene encodes CDR1 GEAIGNYY and CDR2 EKD. This CDR3 reads CACDSLGDRGTDKLIF. The CDR3 coding sequence is TGTGCCTGTGACTCTCTGGGGGATAGAGGGACCGATAAACTCATCTTT.

The chain combines TRDV2 with TRDJ3; perhaps TRDD3 as D (6 bases). The CDR3 contains 18 residues. The V end lost 1 base, the J end lost 0 bases, and 12 bases lay between the germline ends. Germline CDR1 and CDR2: GEAIGNYY and EKD. CDR3 region: CACDTGDHSSWDTRQMFF. The CDR3 coding sequence is TGTGCCTGTGACACTGGGGATCATAGCTCCTGGGACACCCGACAGATGTTTTTC.

The J gene is TRDJ3, the V gene TRDV2; 7 bases match TRDD3. J lost 0 bases, V lost 3 bases, and 7 bases had no gene match. Germline V lookup: CDR1 GEAIGNYY, CDR2 EKD. The CDR3 extends over 18 amino acids. The chain's CDR3 is CACDLLGITSWDTRQMFF. CDR3 coding DNA: TGTGCCTGTGACCTACTGGGGATCACCTCCTGGGACACCCGACAGATGTTTTTC.

This clone was seen just once. The sample contains more than one DNA sequence encoding this CDR3. This rearrangement joins TRDV1 to TRDJ1; D is perhaps TRDD2 (9 bases). CDR1 and CDR2 (germline): TSWWSYY, QGS. Trimming removed 0 bases from V and 7 bases from J, with 24 bases in between. This CDR3 is 18 amino acids long. CDR3 DNA sequence: TGTGCTCTTGGGGAACTCCCCCTTCCTACGACACTGGGGGTTAAACTCATCTTT. Its translation is CALGELPLPTTLGVKLIF.

Only a few counts were recorded for this clone. The gene calls are TRDV2 and TRDJ3; D is uncertain. The CDR3 has 19 residues. Germline CDR1 and CDR2: GEAIGNYY and EKD. V lost 0 bases and J lost 0, with 14 bases in between. The CDR3 here is CACDTSGFSSSWDTRQMFF. The CDR3 bases are TGTGCCTGTGACACCAGCGGGTTCTCGAGCTCCTGGGACACCCGACAGATGTTTTTC.

Regarding this clone: Given a much more abundant clone one base away, this may be a read error. Additional DNA sequences in this sample encode the identical CDR3. This rearrangement joins TRDV2 to TRDJ1; D perhaps matches TRDD3 (6 bases). CDR3 length: 16 amino acids. Germline V gives CDR1 GEAIGNYY, CDR2 EKD. The V end was cut by 0 bases, the J end by 0 bases, with 13 bases between. The CDR3 sequence is CACDTVGVPYTDKLIF. CDR3 DNA: TGTGCCTGTGACACCGTGGGGGTCCCGTACACCGATAAACTCATCTTT.

To note about this clone: A read error likely explains this, since a far larger clone differs by one base. The chain links TRDV2 to TRDJ2; D possibly corresponds to TRDD3 (6 bases). The CDR3 contains 13 residues. V was trimmed by 2 bases and J by 4 bases, leaving 7 bases between them. Per germline, CDR1 GEAIGNYY and CDR2 EKD. The CDR3 nucleotides read TGTGCCTGTGACAGCTGGGGGACAGCACAACTCTTCTTT. Translation gives CACDSWGTAQLFF.